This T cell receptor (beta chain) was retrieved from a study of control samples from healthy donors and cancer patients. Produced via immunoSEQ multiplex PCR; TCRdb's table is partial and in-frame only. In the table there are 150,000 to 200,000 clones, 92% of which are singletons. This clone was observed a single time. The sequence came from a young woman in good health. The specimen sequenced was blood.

The CDR3 DNA reads TGTGCCAGCAAGTCTGGACAGGGGGCGGGACAGCCCCAGCATTTT. Translated, it gives CASKSGQGAGQPQHF. The chain joins TRBV27 to TRBJ1-5; 11 bases map to TRBD1. The trim removed 7 bases at V and 7 bases at J, leaving 9 bases unmatched. This CDR3 region has 15 residues. Germline V gives CDR1 MNHEY, CDR2 SMNVEV (reference sequence).